This passage covers 20 T cell receptor beta chains from one sample sequenced in a study of blood T cell repertoires in COVID-19. Using immunoSEQ multiplex PCR, the repertoire was profiled, and TCRdb retains in-frame clones only, with some absent. Of 200,000 to 250,000 clones detected, approximately 81% appear once; the ten largest clones hold approximately 0.89%. Sequencing was carried out using peripheral blood. These receptors came from a man aged 35 to 55 with acute or convalescent COVID-19.

The rearrangement uses TRBV18 and TRBJ1-2; D gene ambiguous. This CDR3 has 13 amino acids. The germline V and J ends were trimmed by 6 bases and 4 bases, with 12 bases remaining between them. Germline assignment: CDR1 KGHSH and CDR2 LQKENI. CDR3 nucleotides: TGTGCCAGCTCGACGGGTAGTTTCTATGGCTACACCTTC. Translating gives CASSTGSFYGYTF.

The chain links TRBV4-2 to TRBJ1-5; a possible D gene is TRBD1 (5 bases). Trimming left V 4 bases short and J 0 bases short, with 16 bases between. In germline, CDR1 is LGHNA, CDR2 YNFKEQ. The CDR3 has 17 residues. The CDR3 region has the DNA TGTGCCAGCAGCCCCCGTTCGGGGGAGTATAGCAATCAGCCCCAGCATTTT. Protein: CASSPRSGEYSNQPQHF.

The chain uses TRBV6-4 and TRBJ1-1; the match to TRBD1 covers 11 bases. The CDR3 is 14 amino acids. Trimming cost V 8 bases and J 4 bases; bases outside gene matches: 6. Germline V gene data show CDR1 as MRHNA and CDR2 as SNTAGT. Here the CDR3 reads CASGTGGWSTEAFF. CDR3 DNA sequence: TGTGCCAGCGGGACAGGGGGGTGGAGCACTGAAGCTTTCTTT.

The chain joins TRBV2 to TRBJ1-2; the match to TRBD1 covers 8 bases. The junction had 16 bases not matched to a gene; V was cut back by 8 bases and J by 2 bases. The V gene's germline CDR1 is SNHLY and CDR2 FYNNEI. The CDR3 spans 17 residues. CDR3 nucleotide sequence: TGTGCCAGCCACTTAGACCCGCAGGGGGCTCAGAACTATGGCTACACCTTC. Encoded protein: CASHLDPQGAQNYGYTF. Based on the CDR3 plus reference TRBV2 and TRBJ1-2, the full variable domain is EPEVTQTPSHQVTQMGQEVILRCVPISNHLYFYWYRQILGQKVEFLVSFYNNEISEKSEIFDDQFSVERPDGSNFTLKIRSTKLEDSAMYFCASHLDPQGAQNYGYTFGSGTRLTVV.

This CDR3 is CASSVLANTGELFF. The CDR3 DNA follows: TGTGCCAGCAGCGTATTAGCGAACACCGGGGAGCTGTTTTTT. J is TRBJ2-2 and V is TRBV9; D gene ambiguous. V was cut by 1 base and J by 0 bases, with 4 bases left in between. The CDR3 length is 14 residues. CDR1 is SGDLS, CDR2 YYNGEE, per germline.

The chain carries TRBV7-3 and TRBJ2-2, with 7 bases aligning to TRBD2. The CDR3 runs 15 residues. Germline V gene lookup returns CDR1 SGHTA and CDR2 FQGTGA. V gave up 6 bases and J gave up 0 bases; unmatched junction bases: 4. The CDR3 is CASRPTSANTGELFF. CDR3 bases: TGTGCCAGCAGGCCTACTAGCGCGAACACCGGGGAGCTGTTTTTT. Full variable domain (outside the CDR3, taken from reference TRBV7-3 and TRBJ2-2): GAGVSQTPSNKVTEKGKYVELRCDPISGHTALYWYRQSLGQGPEFLIYFQGTGAADDSGLPNDRFFAVRPEGSVSTLKIQRTERGDSAVYLCASRPTSANTGELFFGEGSRLTVL.

This chain connects TRBV5-4 to TRBJ2-1; D possibly corresponds to TRBD2 (7 bases). V dropped 4 bases and J dropped 2 bases, with 16 bases sitting between them. The CDR3 extends over 16 amino acids. Germline loops: CDR1 SGHNT, CDR2 YYREEE (reference sequence). This CDR3 reads CASSARGGGTYNEQFF. The DNA for the CDR3 is TGTGCCAGCAGCGCGAGGGGCGGGGGCACCTACAATGAGCAGTTCTTC.

CDR3 in amino acids: CASTRVTGANVLTF. The CDR3, as DNA: TGTGCCAGCACCAGGGTAACTGGGGCCAACGTCCTGACTTTC. The gene calls are TRBV28 and TRBJ2-6, with D perhaps matching TRBD1 (5 bases). Trimming shortened V by 7 bases and J by 2 bases, and 9 bases separated the two germline ends. Germline V gives CDR1 MDHEN, CDR2 SYDVKM. The CDR3 is 14 residues long.

The chain recombines TRBV7-3 with TRBJ2-1; possibly TRBD1 for D (7 bases). The V gene lost 3 bases and the J gene lost 5 bases, with 11 bases spanning the gap. The CDR3 totals 14 residues. The germline gives CDR1 SGHTA, CDR2 FQGTGA. The CDR3 region has the DNA TGTGCCAGCAGCTTGACAGGGAGGAACAATGAGCAGTTCTTC. This gives the protein CASSLTGRNNEQFF.

The V gene is TRBV19, the J gene TRBJ2-3; 7 nucleotides line up with TRBD1. Germline assignment: CDR1 LNHDA and CDR2 SQIVND (reference sequence). V trimming: 3 bases; J trimming: 6 bases; junction bases outside the gene matches: 18. The length of the CDR3 is 18 residues. The CDR3, as DNA: TGTGCCAGTAGTATTAGGGACAGTGGACTCGCTTATAGTGATACGCAGTATTTT. It encodes CASSIRDSGLAYSDTQYF.

V gene TRBV19 combines with J gene TRBJ1-2, with 9 bases that match TRBD1. Losses at the gene ends were 3 bases for V and 7 bases for J; bases not matched to a gene: 12. The CDR3 consists of 16 residues. CDR1 and CDR2 (germline): LNHDA, SQIVND (reference sequence). CDR3 in DNA: TGTGCCAGTAGTATGGCCCGTCAACAGGGGGCGGGTGGCTACACCTTC. Translated, it gives CASSMARQQGAGGYTF. The full variable domain, its missing parts supplied by reference TRBV19 and TRBJ1-2, is DGGITQSPKYLFRKEGQNVTLSCEQNLNHDAMYWYRQDPGQGLRLIYYSQIVNDFQKGDIAEGYSVSREKKESFPLTVTSAQKNPTAFYLCASSMARQQGAGGYTFGSGTRLTVV.

This clone has only a few counts. The chain couples TRBV21-1 to TRBJ1-2; the D segment call TRBD1 is taken from the table without a DNA check. TRBV21-1 is flagged as a pseudogene. The CDR3 consists of 20 residues. For the CDR3, the DNA is TGTGCCAGCAGCAAAGAGGTTAACCGGGACAGGGGCGGATTTTACTATGGCTACACCTTC. Protein sequence: CASSKEVNRDRGGFYYGYTF.

V usage is TRBV6-5 and J usage is TRBJ1-6; perhaps TRBD1 as D (5 bases). This CDR3 spans 14 amino acids. The ends were cut back, 6 bases at V and 10 bases at J, with 16 bases in the middle. The germline V gene encodes CDR1 MNHEY and CDR2 SVGAGI. The CDR3 loop is CASSRDQPGSPLHF. Written as DNA, the CDR3 is TGTGCCAGCAGCCGCGATCAACCAGGGTCACCCCTCCACTTT.

This sequence joins TRBV9 and TRBJ2-5, with 12 bases matching TRBD2. The CDR3 runs 15 residues. The germline CDR1 and CDR2 sequences are SGDLS and YYNGEE. Losses at the gene ends were 1 base for V and 2 bases for J; bases not matched to a gene: 0. CDR3 sequence: CASSVLAGGQETQYF. The CDR3 DNA reads as TGTGCCAGCAGCGTACTAGCGGGGGGGCAAGAGACCCAGTACTTC.

This rearrangement joins TRBV6-5 to TRBJ2-7; no firm D call. CDR1 and CDR2 (germline): MNHEY, SVGAGI. Trimming took off 6 bases at V and 3 bases at J, with 6 bases between the two ends. There are 11 residues in the CDR3. CDR3 sequence: CASSHNYEQYF. The CDR3 DNA reads as TGTGCCAGCAGCCACAACTACGAGCAGTACTTC.

The rearrangement links TRBV6-5 to TRBJ1-2, with TRBD1 identical over 7 bases. Germline V CDR1 and CDR2: MNHEY, SVGAGI. The CDR3 runs 15 residues. V was pared by 4 bases and J by 4 bases, with 9 bases of the junction left unmatched. CDR3: CASSSPLTGSYGYTF. In DNA, the CDR3 is TGTGCCAGCAGTTCCCCGTTGACAGGGTCCTATGGCTACACCTTC.

The chain uses TRBV11-2 and TRBJ1-1; D may be TRBD1 (5 bases). Germline values: CDR1 SGHAT, CDR2 FQNNGV. V lost 4 bases to trimming and J lost 1 base, with 10 bases between them. The CDR3 is made up of 14 amino acids. The CDR3 is CASSSPTANTEAFF. CDR3 sequence (DNA): TGTGCCAGCAGCTCACCGACAGCGAACACTGAAGCTTTCTTT.

The V gene is TRBV28, the J gene TRBJ2-5, with 13 bases lining up with TRBD2. This CDR3 comprises 15 residues. V dropped 6 bases and J dropped 4; count of bases not matched to a gene: 5. The germline gives CDR1 MDHEN, CDR2 SYDVKM. The CDR3 nucleotides read TGTGCCAGCAGAGCGACTAGCGGGGGGCTAGAGACCCAGTACTTC. Residues: CASRATSGGLETQYF.

The chain couples TRBV5-1 to TRBJ2-2, with TRBD1 identical over 9 bases. Germline CDR1 and CDR2: SGHRS and YFSETQ. The trim removed 0 bases at V and 6 bases at J, leaving 3 bases unmatched. The CDR3 is 15 amino acids. CDR3 sequence reads: CASSLVGTGSGELFF. The CDR3 DNA reads TGCGCCAGCAGCTTGGTCGGGACAGGGTCCGGGGAGCTGTTTTTT.

Here the CDR3 DNA reads TGTGCCAGCAGTGGGACAGGGGCGACGGGGACTGAAGCTTTCTTT. Translating gives CASSGTGATGTEAFF. The chain joins TRBV2 to TRBJ1-1; 9 positions agree with TRBD1. V was clipped by 4 bases and J by 5 bases; unmatched bases: 8. Germline values: CDR1 SNHLY, CDR2 FYNNEI. This CDR3 comprises 15 residues.